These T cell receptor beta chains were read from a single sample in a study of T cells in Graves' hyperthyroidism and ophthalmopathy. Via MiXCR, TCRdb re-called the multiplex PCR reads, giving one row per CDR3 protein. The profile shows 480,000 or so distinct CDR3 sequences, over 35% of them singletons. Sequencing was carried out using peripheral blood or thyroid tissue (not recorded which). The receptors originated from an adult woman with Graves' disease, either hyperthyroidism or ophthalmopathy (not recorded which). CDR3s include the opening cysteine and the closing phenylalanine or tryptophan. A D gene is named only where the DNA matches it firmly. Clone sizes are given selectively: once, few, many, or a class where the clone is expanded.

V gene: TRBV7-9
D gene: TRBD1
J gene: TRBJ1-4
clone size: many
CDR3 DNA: TGTGCCAGCAGCCCCCGGACAGGGGGAGGTGAAAAACTGTTTTTT
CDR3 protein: CASSPRTGGGEKLFF

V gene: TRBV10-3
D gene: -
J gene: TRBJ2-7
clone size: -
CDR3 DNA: TGTGCCATCAGTGAACAGTCCTACGAGCAGTACTTC
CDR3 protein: CAISEQSYEQYF

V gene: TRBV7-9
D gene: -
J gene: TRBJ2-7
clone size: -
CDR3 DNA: TGTGCCAGCAGTTTTTCAGCTTACGAGCAGTACTTC
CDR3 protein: CASSFSAYEQYF

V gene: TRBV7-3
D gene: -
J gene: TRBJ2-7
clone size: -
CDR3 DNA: TGTGCCAGCAGCTTTCAGGGGATCTACGAGCAGTACTTC
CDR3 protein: CASSFQGIYEQYF

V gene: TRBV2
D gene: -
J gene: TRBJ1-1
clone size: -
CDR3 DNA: TGTGCTAGAGAAGGGGGGGTGGAGGATACTGAAGCTTTCTTT
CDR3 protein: CAREGGVEDTEAFF

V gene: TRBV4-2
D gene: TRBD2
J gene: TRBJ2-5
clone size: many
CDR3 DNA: TGTGCCAGCAGCCATGGACTAGCGGGAGGAGTAGAGACCCAGTACTTC
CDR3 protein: CASSHGLAGGVETQYF

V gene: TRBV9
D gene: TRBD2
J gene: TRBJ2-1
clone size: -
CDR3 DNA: TGTGCCAGCAGCGTAGAAAGCGGGAAGAATGAGCAGTTCTTC
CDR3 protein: CASSVESGKNEQFF

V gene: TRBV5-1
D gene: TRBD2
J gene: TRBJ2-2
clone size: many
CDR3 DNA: TGCGCCAGCAGCCGGGGGACTAGCAGACCGAACACCGGGGAGCTGTTTTTT
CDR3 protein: CASSRGTSRPNTGELFF

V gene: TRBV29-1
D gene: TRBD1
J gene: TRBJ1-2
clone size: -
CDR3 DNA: TGCAGCGTTGAAGTTGGGACCGGGACAGGAAGCTACACCTTC
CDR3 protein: CSVEVGTGTGSYTF

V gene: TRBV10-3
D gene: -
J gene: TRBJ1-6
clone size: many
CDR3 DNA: TGTGCCAGCAGTACCCAACAGAATTCACCCCTCCACTTT
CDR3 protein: CASSTQQNSPLHF

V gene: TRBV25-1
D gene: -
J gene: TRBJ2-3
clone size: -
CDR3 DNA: TGTGCCAGCAGTGAATCGGGGACCACAGATACGCAGTATTTT
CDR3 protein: CASSESGTTDTQYF

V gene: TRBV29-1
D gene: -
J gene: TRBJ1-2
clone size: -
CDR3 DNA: TGCAGCTACTCAGGCCGCTATGGCTACACCTTC
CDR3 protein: CSYSGRYGYTF

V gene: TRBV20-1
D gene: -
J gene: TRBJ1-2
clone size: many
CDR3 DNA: TGCAGTGCCATAGTAGACCGAGCAGGCGGCTACACCTTC
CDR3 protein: CSAIVDRAGGYTF

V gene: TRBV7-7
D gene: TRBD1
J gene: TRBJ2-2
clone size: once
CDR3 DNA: TGTGCTAGCAGCTTAGGATGGACAGGGGAGAGCGGGGAGCTGTTTTTT
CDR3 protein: CASSLGWTGESGELFF

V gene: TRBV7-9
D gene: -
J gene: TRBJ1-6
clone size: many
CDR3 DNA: TGTGCCAGCAGCTTGAATGACCTGGGGAATTCACCCCTCCACTTT
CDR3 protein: CASSLNDLGNSPLHF

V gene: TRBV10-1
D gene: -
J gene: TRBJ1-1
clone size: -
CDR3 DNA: TGCGCCAGCAGTGAGTCAAGGGGCGCTGAAGCTTTCTTT
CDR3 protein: CASSESRGAEAFF